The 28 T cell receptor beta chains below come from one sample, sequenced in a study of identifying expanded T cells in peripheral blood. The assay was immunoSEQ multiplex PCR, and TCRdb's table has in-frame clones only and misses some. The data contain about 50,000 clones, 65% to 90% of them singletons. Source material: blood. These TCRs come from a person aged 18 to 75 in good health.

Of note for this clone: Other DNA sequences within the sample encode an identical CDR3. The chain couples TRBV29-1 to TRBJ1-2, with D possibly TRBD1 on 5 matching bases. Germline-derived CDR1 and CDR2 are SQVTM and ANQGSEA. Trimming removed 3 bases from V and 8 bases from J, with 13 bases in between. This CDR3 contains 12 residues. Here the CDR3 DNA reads TGCAGCGTTGATAGGCAGGGCGGGGGCTACACCTTC. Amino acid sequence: CSVDRQGGGYTF. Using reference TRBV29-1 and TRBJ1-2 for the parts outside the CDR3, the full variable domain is SAVISQKPSRDICQRGTSLTIQCQVDSQVTMMFWYRQQPGQSLTLIATANQGSEATYESGFVIDKFPISRPNLTFSTLTVSNMSPEDSSIYLCSVDRQGGGYTFGSGTRLTVV.

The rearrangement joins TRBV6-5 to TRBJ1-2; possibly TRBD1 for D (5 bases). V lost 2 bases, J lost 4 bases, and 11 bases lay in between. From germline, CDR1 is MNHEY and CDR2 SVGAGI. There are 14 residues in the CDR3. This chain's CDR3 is CASSYGGNGYGYTF. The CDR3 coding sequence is TGTGCCAGCAGTTACGGGGGGAACGGCTATGGCTACACCTTC.

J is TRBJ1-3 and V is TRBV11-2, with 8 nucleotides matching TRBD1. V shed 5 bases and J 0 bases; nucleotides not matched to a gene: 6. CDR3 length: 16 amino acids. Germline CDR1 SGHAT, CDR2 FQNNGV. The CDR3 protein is CASSRGQGTSGNTIYF. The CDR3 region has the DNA TGTGCCAGCAGCCGAGGACAGGGAACCTCTGGAAACACCATATATTTT.

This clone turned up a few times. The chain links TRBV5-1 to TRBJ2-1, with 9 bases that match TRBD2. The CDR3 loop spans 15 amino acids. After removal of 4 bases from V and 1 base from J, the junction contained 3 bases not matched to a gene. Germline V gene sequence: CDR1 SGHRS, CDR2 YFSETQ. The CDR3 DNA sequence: TGCGCCAGCAGCCTAGCGGGGTTTTCCTACAATGAGCAGTTCTTC. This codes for CASSLAGFSYNEQFF. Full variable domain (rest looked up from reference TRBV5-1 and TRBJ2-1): KAGVTQTPRYLIKTRGQQVTLSCSPISGHRSVSWYQQTPGQGLQFLFEYFSETQRNKGNFPGRFSGRQFSNSRSEMNVSTLELGDSALYLCASSLAGFSYNEQFFGPGTRLTVL.

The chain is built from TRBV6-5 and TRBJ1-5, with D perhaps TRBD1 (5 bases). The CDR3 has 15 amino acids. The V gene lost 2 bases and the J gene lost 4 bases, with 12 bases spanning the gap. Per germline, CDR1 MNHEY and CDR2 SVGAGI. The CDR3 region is CASSYRAGINQPQHF. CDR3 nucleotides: TGTGCCAGCAGTTACCGGGCAGGGATTAATCAGCCCCAGCATTTT.

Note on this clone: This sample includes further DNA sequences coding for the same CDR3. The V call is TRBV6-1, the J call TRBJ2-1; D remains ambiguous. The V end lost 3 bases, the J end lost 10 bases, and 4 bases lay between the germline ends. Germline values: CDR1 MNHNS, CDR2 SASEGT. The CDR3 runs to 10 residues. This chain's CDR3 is CASSDNEQFF. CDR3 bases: TGTGCCAGCAGTGATAACGAGCAGTTCTTC.

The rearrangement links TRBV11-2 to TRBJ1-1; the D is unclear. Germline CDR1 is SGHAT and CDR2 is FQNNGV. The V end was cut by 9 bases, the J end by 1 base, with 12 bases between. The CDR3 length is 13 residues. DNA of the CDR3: TGTGCCAGTAAACTCCCCCAGAACACTGAAGCTTTCTTT. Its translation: CASKLPQNTEAFF.

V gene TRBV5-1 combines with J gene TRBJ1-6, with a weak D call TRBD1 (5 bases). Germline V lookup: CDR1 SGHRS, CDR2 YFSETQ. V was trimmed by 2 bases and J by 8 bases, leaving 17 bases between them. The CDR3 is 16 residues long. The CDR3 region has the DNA TGCGCCAGCAGCTTATCTTGGGACGGGCGAGATTCACCCCTCCACTTT. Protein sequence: CASSLSWDGRDSPLHF.

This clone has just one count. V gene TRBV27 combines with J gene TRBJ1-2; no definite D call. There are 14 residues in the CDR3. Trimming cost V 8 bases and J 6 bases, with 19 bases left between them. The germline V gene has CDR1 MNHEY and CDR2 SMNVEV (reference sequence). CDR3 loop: CASGSFGVRDGYTF. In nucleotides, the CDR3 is TGTGCCAGCGGGAGCTTCGGGGTTCGGGATGGCTACACCTTC.

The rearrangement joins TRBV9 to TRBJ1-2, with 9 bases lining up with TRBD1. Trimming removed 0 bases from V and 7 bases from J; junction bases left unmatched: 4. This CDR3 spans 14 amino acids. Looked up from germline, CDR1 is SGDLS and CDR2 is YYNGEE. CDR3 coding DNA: TGTGCCAGCAGCGTAGGGGGACAGGGCGGTGGCTACACCTTC. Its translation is CASSVGGQGGGYTF. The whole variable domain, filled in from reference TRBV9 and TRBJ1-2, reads DSGVTQTPKHLITATGQRVTLRCSPRSGDLSVYWYQQSLDQGLQFLIQYYNGEERAKGNILERFSAQQFPDLHSELNLSSLELGDSALYFCASSVGGQGGGYTFGSGTRLTVV.

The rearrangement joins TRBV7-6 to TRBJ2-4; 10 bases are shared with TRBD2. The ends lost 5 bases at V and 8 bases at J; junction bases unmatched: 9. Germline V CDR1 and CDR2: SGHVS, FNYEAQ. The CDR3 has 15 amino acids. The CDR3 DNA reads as TGTGCCAGCAGCCCCGGGACTAGCGTCCCGGACATTCAGTACTTC. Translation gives CASSPGTSVPDIQYF.

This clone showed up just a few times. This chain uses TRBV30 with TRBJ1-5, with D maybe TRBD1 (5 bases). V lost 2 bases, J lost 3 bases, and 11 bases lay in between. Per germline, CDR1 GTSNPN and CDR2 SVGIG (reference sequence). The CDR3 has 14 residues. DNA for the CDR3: TGTGCCTGGAGTTCCGGACAAAACAATCAGCCCCAGCATTTT. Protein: CAWSSGQNNQPQHF.

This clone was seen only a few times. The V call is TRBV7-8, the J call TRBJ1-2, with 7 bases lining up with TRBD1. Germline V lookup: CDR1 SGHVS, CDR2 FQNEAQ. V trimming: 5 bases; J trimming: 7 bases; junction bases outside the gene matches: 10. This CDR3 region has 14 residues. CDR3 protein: CASSGPTGIGGYTF. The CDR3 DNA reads TGTGCCAGCAGCGGCCCGACAGGGATAGGTGGCTACACCTTC.

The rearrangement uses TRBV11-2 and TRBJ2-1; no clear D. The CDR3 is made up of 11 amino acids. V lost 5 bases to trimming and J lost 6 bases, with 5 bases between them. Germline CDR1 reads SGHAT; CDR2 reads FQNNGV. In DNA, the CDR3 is TGTGCCAGCAGCCCTATCAATGAGCAGTTCTTC. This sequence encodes CASSPINEQFF.

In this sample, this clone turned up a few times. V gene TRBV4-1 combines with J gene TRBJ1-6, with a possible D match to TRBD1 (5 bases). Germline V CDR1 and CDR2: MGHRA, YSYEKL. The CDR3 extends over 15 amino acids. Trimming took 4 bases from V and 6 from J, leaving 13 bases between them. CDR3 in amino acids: CASSPPGRINSPLHF. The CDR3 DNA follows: TGCGCCAGCAGCCCCCCGGGACGGATTAATTCACCCCTCCACTTT.

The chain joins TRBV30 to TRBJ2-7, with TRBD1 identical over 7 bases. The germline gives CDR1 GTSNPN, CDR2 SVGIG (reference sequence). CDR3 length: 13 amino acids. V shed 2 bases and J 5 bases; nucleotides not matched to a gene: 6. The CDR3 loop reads CAWSTGVFDEQYF. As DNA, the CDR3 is TGTGCCTGGAGTACAGGGGTGTTCGACGAGCAGTACTTC. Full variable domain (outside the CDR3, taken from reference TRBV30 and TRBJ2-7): SQTIHQWPATLVQPVGSPLSLECTVEGTSNPNLYWYRQAAGRGLQLLFYSVGIGQISSEVPQNLSASRPQDRQFILSSKKLLLSDSGFYLCAWSTGVFDEQYFGPGTRLTVT.

The chain's CDR3 is CAWSVGGSSYEQYF. Written as DNA, the CDR3 is TGTGCCTGGAGTGTAGGAGGAAGCTCCTACGAGCAGTACTTC. J is TRBJ2-7 and V is TRBV30; D might be TRBD2 (5 bases). Germline V CDR1 and CDR2: GTSNPN, SVGIG (reference sequence). The CDR3 loop spans 14 amino acids. V was shortened by 0 bases and J by 0 bases, with 9 bases between the two germline ends.

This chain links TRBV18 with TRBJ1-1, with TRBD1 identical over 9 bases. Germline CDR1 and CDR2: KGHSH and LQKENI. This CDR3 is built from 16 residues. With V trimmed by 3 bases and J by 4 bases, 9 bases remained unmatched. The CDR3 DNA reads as TGTGCCAGCTCACCCCCGGGGGTACAGGGGGCCACTGAAGCTTTCTTT. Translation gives CASSPPGVQGATEAFF.

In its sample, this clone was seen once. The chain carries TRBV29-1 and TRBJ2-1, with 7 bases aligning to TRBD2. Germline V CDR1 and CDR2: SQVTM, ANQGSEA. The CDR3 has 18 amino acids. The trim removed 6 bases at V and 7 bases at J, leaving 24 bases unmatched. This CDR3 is CSVVPFGAGGSTVNEQFF. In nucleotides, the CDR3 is TGCAGCGTCGTCCCCTTCGGGGCAGGCGGGAGTACCGTGAATGAGCAGTTCTTC.

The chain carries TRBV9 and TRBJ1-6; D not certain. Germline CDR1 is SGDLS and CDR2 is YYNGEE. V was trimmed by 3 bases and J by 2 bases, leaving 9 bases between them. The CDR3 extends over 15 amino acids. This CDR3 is CASSADQPYNSPLHF. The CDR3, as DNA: TGTGCCAGCAGCGCGGACCAGCCCTATAATTCACCCCTCCACTTT.

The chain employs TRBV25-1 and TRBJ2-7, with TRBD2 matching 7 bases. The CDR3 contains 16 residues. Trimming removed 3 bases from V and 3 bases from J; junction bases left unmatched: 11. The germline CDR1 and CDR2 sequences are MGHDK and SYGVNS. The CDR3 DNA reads TGTGCCAGCAGTGACCGGGAGGTTTCTTCATTCTACGAGCAGTACTTC. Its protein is CASSDREVSSFYEQYF.

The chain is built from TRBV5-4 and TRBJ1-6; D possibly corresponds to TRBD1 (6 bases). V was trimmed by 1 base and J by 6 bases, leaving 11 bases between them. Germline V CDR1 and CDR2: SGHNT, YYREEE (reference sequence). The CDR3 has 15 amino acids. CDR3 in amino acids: CASSLIGGSNSPLHF. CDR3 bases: TGTGCCAGCAGCTTGATAGGGGGGTCTAATTCACCCCTCCACTTT.

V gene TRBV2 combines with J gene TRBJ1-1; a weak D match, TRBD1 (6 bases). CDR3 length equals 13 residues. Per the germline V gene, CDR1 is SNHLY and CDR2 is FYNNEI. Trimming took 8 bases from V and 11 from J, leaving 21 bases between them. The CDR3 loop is CASLKQGVGLAFF. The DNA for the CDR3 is TGTGCCAGCCTGAAACAGGGTGTTGGCCTGGCTTTCTTT.

CDR3 DNA sequence: TGTGCCAGCAGTTTACCGAGACAGGTTCGCCAGTACTTC. This translates into CASSLPRQVRQYF. The gene calls are TRBV27 and TRBJ2-5, with a possible D match to TRBD1 (6 bases). The germline CDR1 and CDR2 sequences are MNHEY and SMNVEV (reference sequence). The CDR3 covers 13 residues. The V end was cut by 2 bases, the J end by 10 bases, with 14 bases between.

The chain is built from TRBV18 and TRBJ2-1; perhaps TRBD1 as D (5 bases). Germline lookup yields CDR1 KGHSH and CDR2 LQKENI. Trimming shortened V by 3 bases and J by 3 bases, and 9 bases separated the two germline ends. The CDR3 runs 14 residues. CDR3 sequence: CASSPLGDYNEQFF. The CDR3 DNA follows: TGTGCCAGCTCACCTTTAGGGGACTACAATGAGCAGTTCTTC. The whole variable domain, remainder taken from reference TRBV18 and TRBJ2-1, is NAGVMQNPRHLVRRRGQEARLRCSPMKGHSHVYWYRQLPEEGLKFMVYLQKENIIDESGMPKERFSAEFPKEGPSILRIQQVVRGDSAAYFCASSPLGDYNEQFFGPGTRLTVL.

CDR3 residues: CASSPPQTRGQEQFF. The CDR3 coding sequence is TGTGCCAGCTCACCACCGCAAACTCGCGGTCAAGAGCAGTTCTTC. The rearrangement joins TRBV18 to TRBJ2-1, with D unresolved. This CDR3 is built from 15 residues. With 0 bases removed from V and 10 bases from J, the gap between germline ends came to 16 bases. Germline CDR1 is KGHSH and CDR2 is LQKENI.

The CDR3 sequence: CASDPRTGRADTQYF. DNA for the CDR3: TGTGCCAGCGACCCCAGGACAGGTCGGGCAGATACGCAGTATTTT. This sequence joins TRBV28 and TRBJ2-3; 7 nucleotides align to TRBD1. Germline trimming cut 8 bases from V and 4 bases from J; bases unmatched to any gene: 12. The length of the CDR3 is 15 residues. CDR1 and CDR2 from the germline V gene are MDHEN and SYDVKM. Full variable domain (rest looked up from reference TRBV28 and TRBJ2-3): DVKVTQSSRYLVKRTGEKVFLECVQDMDHENMFWYRQDPGLGLRLIYFSYDVKMKEKGDIPEGYSVSREKKERFSLILESASTNQTSMYLCASDPRTGRADTQYFGPGTRLTVL.

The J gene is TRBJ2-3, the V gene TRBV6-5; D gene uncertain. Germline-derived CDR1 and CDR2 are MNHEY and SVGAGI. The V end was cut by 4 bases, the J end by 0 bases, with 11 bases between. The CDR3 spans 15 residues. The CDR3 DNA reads TGTGCCAGCAGTTCCACACCCGATAGCACAGATACGCAGTATTTT. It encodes CASSSTPDSTDTQYF.